The clone carrying this T cell receptor (beta chain) was picked up many times. The sample comes from a study of low-dose radiotherapy and immunotherapy resistance in tumors. Overall study context: The treatment that patients received was intravenous nivolumab 240 mg every two weeks plus ipilimumab 1 mg/kg every six weeks.

The CDR3 covers 12 residues. CDR1 and CDR2 from the germline V gene are DFQATT and SNEGSKA (reference sequence). Trimming took off 6 bases at V and 7 bases at J, with 15 bases between the two ends. Time point defined: after trial treatment. As for treatment: LDRT plus nivolumab, ipilimumab, low-dose cyclophosphamide and aspirin (RACIN trial). Treatment of the donors consisted of nivolumab and ipilimumab (plus aspirin, low-dose cyclophosphamide and low-dose radiotherapy). cDNA synthesis used a TRAV/TRBV-specific primer set for both chains. With a V-primer adapter and a constant-region primer, TCRs were amplified for 20 PCR cycles. Isolated mRNA underwent amplification by in vitro transcription. MiXCR, run by TCRdb on the reads, gives a single entry per CDR3 protein. Found here are about 84,000 distinct CDR3 sequences, around a sixth of them singletons; the top ten hold less than 1.5%.

The chain links TRBV20-1 to TRBJ2-5; D uncertain. Sequencing used PBMCs, obtained after low-dose radiotherapy plus immunotherapy. The origin of this receptor is a male donor with prostate cancer. The CDR3 sequence is CSAPARHGTQYF. CDR3 sequence (DNA): TGCAGTGCCCCCGCCAGACACGGGACCCAGTACTTC.